The entry below gives a single T cell receptor beta chain sequence along with its context. The data stem from a study of control samples from healthy donors and cancer patients. The protocol was immunoSEQ multiplex PCR, while the TCRdb copy is restricted to in-frame clones and leaves out a portion. The table shows some 150,000 clones, with 94% occurring only once. This clonotype was sampled from a man aged 35 to 55 in good health. The sequencing sample was made of blood.

CDR3: CASSPISGDTQYF. DNA for the CDR3: TGTGCCAGCAGCCCCATAAGTGGGGATACGCAGTATTTT. The chain uses TRBV9 and TRBJ2-3; D is unclear. The germline V and J ends were trimmed by 4 bases and 6 bases, with 12 bases remaining between them. From germline, CDR1 is SGDLS and CDR2 YYNGEE. The CDR3 totals 13 residues.